Below are 6 T cell receptor beta chains sequenced from a single sample in a study of blood T cell repertoires in COVID-19. The data were produced by immunoSEQ multiplex PCR, yet TCRdb's version contains in-frame clones alone and is incomplete. The sample lists 200,000 to 300,000 clones, 85% to 90% seen once, with around 1.5% in the top ten. What was sequenced was peripheral blood. The receptors come from a man older than 75 with acute or convalescent COVID-19.

V gene TRBV7-6 combines with J gene TRBJ1-5; the D is unclear. Germline V gives CDR1 SGHVS, CDR2 FNYEAQ. This CDR3 region has 13 residues. V was shortened by 0 bases and J by 8 bases, with 8 bases between the two germline ends. CDR3 region: CASSLARQEPQHF. CDR3 in DNA: TGTGCCAGCAGCTTAGCGAGACAAGAGCCCCAGCATTTT.

V is TRBV11-2 and J is TRBJ2-3; D is possibly TRBD2 (7 bases). Germline V CDR1 and CDR2: SGHAT, FQNNGV. This CDR3 has 18 residues. V lost 1 base, J lost 6 bases, and 23 bases lay in between. The CDR3 DNA reads as TGTGCCAGCAGCTTAGGACCCCAGGGGCGGGGGCTGTGGGATACGCAGTATTTT. Translating it yields CASSLGPQGRGLWDTQYF.

The CDR3 nucleotides read TGTGCCAGCAGCCTCGGACAGGGGCGAATGTACCAAGAGACCCAGTACTTC. Its protein product is CASSLGQGRMYQETQYF. The gene calls are TRBV7-9 and TRBJ2-5, with TRBD1 matching 9 bases. Germline CDR1 reads SEHNR; CDR2 reads FQNEAQ (reference sequence). This CDR3 has 17 amino acids. The V segment lost 5 bases and the J segment 0 bases; nucleotides outside the gene matches: 10.

The chain combines TRBV5-1 with TRBJ2-1; 13 positions match TRBD2. The ends lost 3 bases at V and 5 bases at J; junction bases unmatched: 5. The CDR3 runs 16 residues. Germline CDR1 is SGHRS and CDR2 is YFSETQ. CDR3 coding DNA: TGCGCCAGCAGCTGGAGGGGGACTAGCGGGGACAATGAGCAGTTCTTC. Protein sequence: CASSWRGTSGDNEQFF.

The chain joins TRBV12-3 or TRBV12-4 to TRBJ2-7; no clear D gene. The CDR3 extends over 12 amino acids. With 6 bases removed from V and 2 bases from J, the gap between germline ends came to 8 bases. This CDR3 reads CASRPDTYEQYF. The CDR3 coding sequence is TGTGCCAGCAGACCAGACACCTACGAGCAGTACTTC.

V gene TRBV11-2 combines with J gene TRBJ2-7; D gene unclear. The CDR3 has 13 residues. From germline, CDR1 is SGHAT and CDR2 FQNNGV. Between the trimmed V and J ends, which lost 5 bases and 6 bases, there was a span of 14 bases. In nucleotides, the CDR3 is TGTGCCAGCAGCCCTACTCCAGGTTTCGAGCAGTACTTC. Amino acids: CASSPTPGFEQYF.